This T cell receptor (beta chain) was identified in a study of CD8 T cells in ankylosing spondylitis. Regarding the study as a whole: Ankylosing spondylitis blood appeared to carry a characteristic TCR beta motif of roughly eight highly homologous variants.

The germline gives CDR1 MNHNS, CDR2 SASEGT. CDR3 length: 14 amino acids. Between the trimmed V and J ends, which lost 7 bases and 2 bases, there was a span of 12 bases. There are many counts of this clonotype. Its specificity is unknown. TCRdb called the 5' RACE reads again in MiXCR, with one record for every CDR3 protein. Of roughly 250,000 distinct CDR3 sequences listed, around 7.8% are singletons. The sequence came from a male donor with ankylosing spondylitis or in good health (not recorded which). The rearrangement links TRBV6-1 to TRBJ2-1; possible D gene TRBD2, 5 bases. The specimen sequenced was blood, either unsorted or a sorted T cell fraction (not recorded which). The CDR3 region is CASTLGGTYNEQFF. The CDR3 DNA reads TGTGCCAGCACTCTCGGAGGAACCTACAATGAGCAGTTCTTC.